This T cell receptor (beta chain) was profiled in a study of blood T cell repertoires in COVID-19. Study overall: The samples span acute and convalescent COVID-19 from the United States, Italy and Spain.

Clinical history as reported by participants underpinned cohort assignment. Deletions cut 0 bases from V and 0 bases from J, with 8 bases between. Germline CDR1 and CDR2: SEHNR and FQNEAQ (reference sequence). The CDR3 spans 16 residues. Per the original data handling: Estimated nucleated cell counts came from reference gene primer amplification. Here immunoSEQ multiplex PCR was the method, and the copy in TCRdb shows in-frame clones only, minus some. V, J and clone size were drawn from that table, and D and trimming were deduced from the DNA. The table includes approximately 240,000 clones, approximately 92% detected once.

The chain links TRBV7-9 to TRBJ1-4, with no clear D. The clonotype was recovered from a young woman in a cohort exposed to, infected with or recovered from COVID-19 (not recorded which). The sequenced sample was PBMCs or T cells enriched from blood (not recorded which). CDR3 nucleotides: TGTGCCAGCAGCTTAGCAGAAGCTGCAACTAATGAAAAACTGTTTTTT. As protein: CASSLAEAATNEKLFF.